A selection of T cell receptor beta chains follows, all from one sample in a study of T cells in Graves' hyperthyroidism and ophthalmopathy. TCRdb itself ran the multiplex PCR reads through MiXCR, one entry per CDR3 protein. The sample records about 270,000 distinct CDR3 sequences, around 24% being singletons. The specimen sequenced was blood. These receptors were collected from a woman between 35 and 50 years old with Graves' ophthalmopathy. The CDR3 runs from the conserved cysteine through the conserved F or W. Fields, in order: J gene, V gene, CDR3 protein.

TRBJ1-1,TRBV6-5,CASRPDRGGTEAFF
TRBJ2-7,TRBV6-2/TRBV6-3,CASRRPLSLAESSYEQYF
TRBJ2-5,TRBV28,CASSPTPGTGINLETQYF
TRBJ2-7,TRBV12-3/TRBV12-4,CASSLQKGYSYEQSF
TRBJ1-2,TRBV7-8,CASSLVPGTAYGYTF
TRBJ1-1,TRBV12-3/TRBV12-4,CASSLKPNTEAFF
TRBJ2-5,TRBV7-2,CASSFDPREETQYF
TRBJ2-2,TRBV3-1,CASSQGVPNNTGELFF
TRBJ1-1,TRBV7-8,CASSPQGAQRTEAFF
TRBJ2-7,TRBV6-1,CASNQGYSYEQYF
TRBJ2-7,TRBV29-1,CSVRRSGSYEQYF
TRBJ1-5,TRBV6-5,CASSYAVDQPQHF
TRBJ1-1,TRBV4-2,CASSQGIEGNTEAFF
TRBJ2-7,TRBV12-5,CASAREQYF
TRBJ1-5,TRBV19,CASSMYRGPLNQPQHF
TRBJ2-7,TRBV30,CAWSAQGGGNEQYF
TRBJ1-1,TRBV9,CASSVTDTEAFF
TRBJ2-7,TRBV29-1,CSAKAIGNEQYF
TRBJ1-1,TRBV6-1,CASANTGTANTEAFF
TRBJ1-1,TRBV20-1,CSALGQMNTEAFF
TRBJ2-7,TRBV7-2,CASSLAYRYEQYF
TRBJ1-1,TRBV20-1,CSARDSMGTEAFF
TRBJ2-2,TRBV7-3,CASSLTTDYNTGELFF
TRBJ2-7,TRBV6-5,CASSRGDEQYF
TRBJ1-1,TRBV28,CASSFRGLGGNTEAFF
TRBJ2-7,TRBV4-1,CASSQETGASYEQYF
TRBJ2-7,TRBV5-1,CASSPGQTHEQYF
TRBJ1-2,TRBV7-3,CASSPGVDGYGYTF
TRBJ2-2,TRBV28,CASSFSGGEKSGELFF
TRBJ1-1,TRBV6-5,CASSYSRDTEAFF
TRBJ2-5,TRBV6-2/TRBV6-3,CASSYRATRGETQYF
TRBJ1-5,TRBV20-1,CSASGGTGLSEPQHF
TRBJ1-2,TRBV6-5,CASSYSRGYGYTF
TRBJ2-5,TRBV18,CASSPPRLAGGETQYF
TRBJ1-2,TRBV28,CASRPGSDYGYTF
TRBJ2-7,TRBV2,CASSGTGTEQYF
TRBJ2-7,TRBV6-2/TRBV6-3,CASSYSGLVSPPHTAYEQYF
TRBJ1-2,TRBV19,CASSHAGQGSYGYTF
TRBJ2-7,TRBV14,CASSQRESWFYSYEQYF
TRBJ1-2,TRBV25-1,CASSEPGTEANYGYTF
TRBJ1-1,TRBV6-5,CASRTDMNTEAFF
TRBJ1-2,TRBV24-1,CATSDLFGGYTF
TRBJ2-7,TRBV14,CASNIGGGPYEQYF
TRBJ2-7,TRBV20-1,CSVPFRTSSSEQYF
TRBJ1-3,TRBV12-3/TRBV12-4,CASSLGQGVANTIYF
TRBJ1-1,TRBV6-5,CASSYSAGNPMNTEAFF
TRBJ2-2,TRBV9,CASSVWGHTPAGELFF
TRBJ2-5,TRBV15,CATSRGLGRLQETQYF
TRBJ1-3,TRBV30,CAWSVPDSGNTIYF
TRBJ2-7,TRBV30,CAWKRQGAYEQYF
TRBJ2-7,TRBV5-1,CASSPEPSGRAYEQYF
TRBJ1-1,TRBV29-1,CSVGHKNTEAFF
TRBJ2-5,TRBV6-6,CASSYSGGVQETQYF
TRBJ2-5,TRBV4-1,CASRLGLAGGETQYF
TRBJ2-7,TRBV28,CASSQTSGLSSYEQYF
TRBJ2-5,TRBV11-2,CASSLGRTGEGPQYF